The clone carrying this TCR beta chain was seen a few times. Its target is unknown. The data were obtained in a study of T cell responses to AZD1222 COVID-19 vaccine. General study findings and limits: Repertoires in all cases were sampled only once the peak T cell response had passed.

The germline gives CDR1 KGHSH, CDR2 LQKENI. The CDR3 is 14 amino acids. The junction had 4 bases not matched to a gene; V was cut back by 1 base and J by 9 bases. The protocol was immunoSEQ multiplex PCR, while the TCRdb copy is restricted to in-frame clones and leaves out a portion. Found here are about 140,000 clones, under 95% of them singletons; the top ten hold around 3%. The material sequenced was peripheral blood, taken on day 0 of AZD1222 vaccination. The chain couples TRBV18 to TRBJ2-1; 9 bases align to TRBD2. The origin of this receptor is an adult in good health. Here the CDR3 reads CASSPRGRAVEQFF. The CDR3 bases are TGTGCCAGCTCACCACGCGGGAGGGCCGTTGAGCAGTTCTTC.